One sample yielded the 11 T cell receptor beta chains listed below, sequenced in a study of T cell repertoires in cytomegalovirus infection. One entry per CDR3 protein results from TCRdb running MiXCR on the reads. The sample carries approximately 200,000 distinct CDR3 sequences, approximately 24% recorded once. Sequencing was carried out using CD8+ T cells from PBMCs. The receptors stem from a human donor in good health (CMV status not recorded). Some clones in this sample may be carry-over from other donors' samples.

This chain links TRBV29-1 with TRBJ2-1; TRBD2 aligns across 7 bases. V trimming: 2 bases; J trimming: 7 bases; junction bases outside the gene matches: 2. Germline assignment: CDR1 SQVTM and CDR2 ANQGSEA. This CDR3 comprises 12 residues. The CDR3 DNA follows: TGCAGCGTTGAACCGGGGGGAAATGAGCAGTTCTTC. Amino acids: CSVEPGGNEQFF.

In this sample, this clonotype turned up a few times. CDR3 sequence (DNA): TGTGCCAGCAGCCCGGACGGGTACACTGAAGCTTTCTTT. Protein sequence: CASSPDGYTEAFF. The V gene is TRBV14, the J gene TRBJ1-1, with no clear D. The CDR3 sequence is 13 residues long. The germline V gene has CDR1 SGHDN and CDR2 FVKESK. V was shortened by 4 bases and J by 3 bases, with 9 bases between the two germline ends.

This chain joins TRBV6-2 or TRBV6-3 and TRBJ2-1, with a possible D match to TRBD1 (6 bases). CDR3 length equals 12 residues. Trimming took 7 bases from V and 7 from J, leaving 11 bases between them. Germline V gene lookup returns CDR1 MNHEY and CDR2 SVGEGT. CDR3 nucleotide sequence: TGTGCCAGCACTATGGACAGTAATGAGCAGTTCTTC. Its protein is CASTMDSNEQFF.

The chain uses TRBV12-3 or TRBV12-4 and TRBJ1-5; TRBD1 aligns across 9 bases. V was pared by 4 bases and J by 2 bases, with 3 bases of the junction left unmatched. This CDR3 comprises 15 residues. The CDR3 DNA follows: TGTGCCAGCAGTTCGGACAGGGGCGGCAATCAGCCCCAGCATTTT. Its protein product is CASSSDRGGNQPQHF.

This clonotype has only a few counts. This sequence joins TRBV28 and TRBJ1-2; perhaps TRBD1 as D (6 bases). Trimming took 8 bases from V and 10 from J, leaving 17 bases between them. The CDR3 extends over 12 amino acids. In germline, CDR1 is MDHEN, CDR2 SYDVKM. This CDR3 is CASYDRSPYYTF. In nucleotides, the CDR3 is TGTGCCAGCTACGACAGGTCGCCTTACTACACCTTC.

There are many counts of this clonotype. The CDR3 bases are TGCGCCAGCAGCTTGGGGACAGGGATATACAATGAGCAGTTCTTC. Its protein is CASSLGTGIYNEQFF. The chain has TRBV5-1 and TRBJ2-1; 8 nucleotides match TRBD1. The V and J ends lost 0 bases and 4 bases, in that order; junction bases with no gene match: 3. CDR1 is SGHRS, CDR2 YFSETQ, per germline. The length of the CDR3 is 15 residues.

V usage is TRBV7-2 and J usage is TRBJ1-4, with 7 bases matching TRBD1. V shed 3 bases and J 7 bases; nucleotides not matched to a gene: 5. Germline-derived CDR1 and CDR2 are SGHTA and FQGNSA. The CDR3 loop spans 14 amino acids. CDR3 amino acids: CASSLTGWSEKLFF. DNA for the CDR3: TGTGCCAGCAGCTTGACAGGGTGGTCTGAAAAACTGTTTTTT.

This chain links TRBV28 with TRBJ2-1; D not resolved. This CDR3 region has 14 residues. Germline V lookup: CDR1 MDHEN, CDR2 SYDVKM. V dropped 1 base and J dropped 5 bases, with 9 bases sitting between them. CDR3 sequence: CASSLLYGDNEQFF. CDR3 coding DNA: TGTGCCAGCAGTTTATTGTATGGTGACAATGAGCAGTTCTTC.

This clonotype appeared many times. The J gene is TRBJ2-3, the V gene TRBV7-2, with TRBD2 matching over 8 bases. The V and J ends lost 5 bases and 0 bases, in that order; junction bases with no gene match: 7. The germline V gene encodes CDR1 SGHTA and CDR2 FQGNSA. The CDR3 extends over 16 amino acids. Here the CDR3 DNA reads TGTGCCAGCAGCCAAGCGGCGGGGGGTAGCACAGATACGCAGTATTTT. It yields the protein CASSQAAGGSTDTQYF.

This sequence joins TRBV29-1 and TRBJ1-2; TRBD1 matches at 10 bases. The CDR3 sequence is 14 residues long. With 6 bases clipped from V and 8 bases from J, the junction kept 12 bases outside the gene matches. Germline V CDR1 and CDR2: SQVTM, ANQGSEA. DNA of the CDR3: TGCAGCGTCCCAACCCGGACAGGGGGAGAGGGCTACACCTTC. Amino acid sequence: CSVPTRTGGEGYTF.

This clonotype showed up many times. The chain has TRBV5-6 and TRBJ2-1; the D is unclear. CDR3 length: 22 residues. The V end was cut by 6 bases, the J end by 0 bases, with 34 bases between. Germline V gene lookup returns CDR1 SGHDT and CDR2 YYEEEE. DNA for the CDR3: TGTGCCAGCACCTCGAGTAGCCTCCGTCCAATGACGGAATCGAGCTCCTACAATGAGCAGTTCTTC. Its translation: CASTSSSLRPMTESSSYNEQFF.